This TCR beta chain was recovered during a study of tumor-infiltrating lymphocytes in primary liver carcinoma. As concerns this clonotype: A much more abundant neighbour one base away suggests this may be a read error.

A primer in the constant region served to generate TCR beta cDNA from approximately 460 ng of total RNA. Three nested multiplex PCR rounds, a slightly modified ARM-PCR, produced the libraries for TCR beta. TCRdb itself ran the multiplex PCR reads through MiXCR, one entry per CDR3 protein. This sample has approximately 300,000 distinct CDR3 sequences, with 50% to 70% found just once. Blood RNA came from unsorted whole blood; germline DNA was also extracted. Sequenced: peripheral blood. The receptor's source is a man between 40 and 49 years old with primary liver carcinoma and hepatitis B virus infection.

CDR3 sequence (DNA): TGTGCTAGTGGTTTGGTTGTCTCTAGCCGGAGCAATGAGCAGCTCTTC. It specifies CASGLVVSSRSNEQLF. The chain is built from TRBV12-5 and TRBJ2-1, with D possibly matching TRBD2 (5 bases). The CDR3 spans 16 residues. Looked up from germline, CDR1 is LGHNT and CDR2 is FRNRAP.